This T cell receptor (beta chain) was documented in a study of shared clonotypes between healthy human individuals. Study conclusions and caveats: Across subsets, estimated richness was generally greater for naive than for memory populations.

Details on this clone: Its antigen is as yet unknown.

At the deep level, the assay was run. Some clones are missing from TCRdb's copy, which holds only in-frame ones; the method was immunoSEQ multiplex PCR. The sample gives over 950,000 clones, 60% to 80% of which show up once; about 0.94% is in the top ten. The CDR3 is made up of 14 amino acids. V lost 4 bases, J lost 9 bases, and 9 bases stayed unmatched. The V gene's germline CDR1 is GTSNPN and CDR2 SVGIG (reference sequence). The clonotype comes from a man between 18 and 29 years old in good health. Some clones in this sample may be carry-over from other donors' samples. The chain uses TRBV30 and TRBJ2-1; TRBD2 matches 10 bases. Sequenced: memory CD4+ T cells from PBMCs. Noted subset: CD45RA-negative fraction. CDR3 coding DNA: TGTGCCTGGAACCTAGCGGGAGTAGGGGGTGAGCAGTTCTTC. Protein: CAWNLAGVGGEQFF.